Listed below are T cell receptor beta chains from one sample, sequenced in a study of T cells in Graves' hyperthyroidism and ophthalmopathy. TCRdb ran MiXCR on the multiplex PCR reads and lists one entry per CDR3 protein. The data show roughly 510,000 distinct CDR3 sequences, with 46% seen just once and about 45% held by the top ten. The sequencing sample was made of peripheral blood or thyroid tissue (not recorded which). Receptor source: an adult woman with Graves' disease, either hyperthyroidism or ophthalmopathy (not recorded which). CDR3s include the opening cysteine and the closing phenylalanine or tryptophan. Each record gives: D gene, J gene, clone size, V gene, CDR3 DNA, CDR3 protein. D genes are given only for firm matches. Some rows have no size entry. The others give once, few or many, or a class for an expanded clone.

d_call: TRBD1; j_call: TRBJ1-2; clone_size: many; v_call: TRBV20-1; cdr3_nt: TGCAGTGCCTGGGACAGGAGGTTGAGGGACTATGGCTACACCTTC; cdr3_aa: CSAWDRRLRDYGYTF
d_call: NA; j_call: TRBJ1-5; clone_size: NA; v_call: TRBV20-1; cdr3_nt: TGCAGTGCTCTCGACAGGACGGGCCAGCCCCAGCATTTT; cdr3_aa: CSALDRTGQPQHF
d_call: NA; j_call: TRBJ2-2; clone_size: many; v_call: TRBV14; cdr3_nt: TGTGCCAGCAGCCAAGAGGGGCGGTGGAACGAGAACACCGGGGAGCTGTTTTTT; cdr3_aa: CASSQEGRWNENTGELFF
d_call: TRBD1; j_call: TRBJ2-5; clone_size: NA; v_call: TRBV6-1; cdr3_nt: TGTGCCAGCAGTGGACAGGGGGCGACCCAAGAGACCCAGTACTTC; cdr3_aa: CASSGQGATQETQYF
d_call: NA; j_call: TRBJ1-6; clone_size: many; v_call: TRBV5-1; cdr3_nt: TGCGCCAGCAGCTCTCGACGAGGCGTCGATTCACCCCTCCACTTT; cdr3_aa: CASSSRRGVDSPLHF
d_call: TRBD1; j_call: TRBJ2-5; clone_size: many; v_call: TRBV20-1; cdr3_nt: TGCAGTGCTAGAGGGACAGGGTATGCGACCCAGTACTTC; cdr3_aa: CSARGTGYATQYF
d_call: TRBD1; j_call: TRBJ1-6; clone_size: NA; v_call: TRBV11-3; cdr3_nt: TGTGCCAGCAGCCTCACCTCCGGGACAGCTTATAATTCACCCCTCCACTTT; cdr3_aa: CASSLTSGTAYNSPLHF
d_call: NA; j_call: TRBJ2-7; clone_size: NA; v_call: TRBV4-3; cdr3_nt: TGCGCCAGCAGCCAAGTCGACAGGAACTACGAGCAGTACTTC; cdr3_aa: CASSQVDRNYEQYF
d_call: TRBD1; j_call: TRBJ2-7; clone_size: NA; v_call: TRBV7-8; cdr3_nt: TGTGCCAGCAGCTTGGGGTCCGGGACAGTGAAATACGAGCAGTACTTC; cdr3_aa: CASSLGSGTVKYEQYF
d_call: NA; j_call: TRBJ1-1; clone_size: many; v_call: TRBV7-9; cdr3_nt: TGTGCCAGCAGCTTAGCAGGAGGGAACACTGAAGCTTTCTTT; cdr3_aa: CASSLAGGNTEAFF
d_call: NA; j_call: TRBJ1-5; clone_size: NA; v_call: TRBV12-3/TRBV12-4; cdr3_nt: TGTGCTAGTGTCCCAAGGGGGCCCCAGCATTTT; cdr3_aa: CASVPRGPQHF
d_call: NA; j_call: TRBJ2-7; clone_size: few; v_call: TRBV10-3; cdr3_nt: TGTGCCATCAGTGAAGAGGGGATGAACGACGAGCAGTACTTC; cdr3_aa: CAISEEGMNDEQYF
d_call: TRBD2; j_call: TRBJ2-5; clone_size: NA; v_call: TRBV7-2; cdr3_nt: TGTGCCAGCAGCTCCCGACTAGCTCCAGTGGGGGAGACCCAGTACTTC; cdr3_aa: CASSSRLAPVGETQYF
d_call: NA; j_call: TRBJ1-5; clone_size: few; v_call: TRBV12-3/TRBV12-4; cdr3_nt: TGTGCCAGCAGTTCCAGGGACGGGCCCCAGCATTTT; cdr3_aa: CASSSRDGPQHF
d_call: TRBD2; j_call: TRBJ2-7; clone_size: NA; v_call: TRBV10-3; cdr3_nt: TGTGCCATCATGACTAGCACCTCCTACGAGCAGTACTTC; cdr3_aa: CAIMTSTSYEQYF
d_call: TRBD1; j_call: TRBJ2-7; clone_size: many; v_call: TRBV10-3; cdr3_nt: TGTGCCATCAGTCAAGCCCTGCCGGGGACAGGCTCCTACGAGCAGTACTTC; cdr3_aa: CAISQALPGTGSYEQYF
d_call: TRBD1; j_call: TRBJ2-5; clone_size: NA; v_call: TRBV2; cdr3_nt: TGTGCCAGCAGTTTTCGGACAGGGGAGGAGACCCAGTACTTC; cdr3_aa: CASSFRTGEETQYF
d_call: TRBD1; j_call: TRBJ2-7; clone_size: NA; v_call: TRBV20-1; cdr3_nt: TGCAGTGCTAATCCGGGACAGGGGGCTTCATCCGGCTACGAGCAGTACTTC; cdr3_aa: CSANPGQGASSGYEQYF
d_call: TRBD1; j_call: TRBJ1-2; clone_size: NA; v_call: TRBV7-9; cdr3_nt: TGTGCCAGCAGCTTGGTCCCCCCGGGACAGCCCTATGGCTACACCTTC; cdr3_aa: CASSLVPPGQPYGYTF
d_call: NA; j_call: TRBJ1-2; clone_size: many; v_call: TRBV29-1; cdr3_nt: TGCAGCGTTGAAGCACAGGGAGTTTACTATGGCTACACCTTC; cdr3_aa: CSVEAQGVYYGYTF
d_call: NA; j_call: TRBJ2-7; clone_size: many; v_call: TRBV7-9; cdr3_nt: TGTGCCAGCAGCCTCGGGACCTACGAGCAGTACTTC; cdr3_aa: CASSLGTYEQYF
d_call: NA; j_call: TRBJ1-2; clone_size: few; v_call: TRBV19; cdr3_nt: TGTGCCAGTAGTCCCCGTGCTGGGTTTGGCTACACCTTC; cdr3_aa: CASSPRAGFGYTF
d_call: NA; j_call: TRBJ1-5; clone_size: once; v_call: TRBV7-2; cdr3_nt: TGTGCCAGCAGCTTAGAGGGACTAGCCTGGGAGACCCAGCATTTT; cdr3_aa: CASSLEGLAWETQHF
d_call: NA; j_call: TRBJ1-1; clone_size: NA; v_call: TRBV29-1; cdr3_nt: TGCAGCGTTGCCCCAGCGGGGACTGAAGCTTTCTTT; cdr3_aa: CSVAPAGTEAFF
d_call: NA; j_call: TRBJ1-2; clone_size: many; v_call: TRBV15; cdr3_nt: TGTGCCACCAGCAGAGATCGATTGGAGGGCGACTATGGCTACACCTTC; cdr3_aa: CATSRDRLEGDYGYTF
d_call: NA; j_call: TRBJ1-2; clone_size: NA; v_call: TRBV7-3; cdr3_nt: TGTGCCAGCAGCACCACAGGGATCAGTGGCTACACCTTC; cdr3_aa: CASSTTGISGYTF
d_call: TRBD1; j_call: TRBJ2-6; clone_size: NA; v_call: TRBV7-9; cdr3_nt: TGTGCCAGCAGCCACCGGGACAGGAACTACGACGTCCTGACTTTC; cdr3_aa: CASSHRDRNYDVLTF
d_call: NA; j_call: TRBJ2-3; clone_size: NA; v_call: TRBV7-2; cdr3_nt: TGTGCCACTAGACTAGGAAGGACAGATACGCAGTATTTT; cdr3_aa: CATRLGRTDTQYF
d_call: NA; j_call: TRBJ2-7; clone_size: NA; v_call: TRBV15; cdr3_nt: TGTGCCACCAGCAGCGACGGAGATGTCTCTGACGAGCAGTACTTC; cdr3_aa: CATSSDGDVSDEQYF
d_call: NA; j_call: TRBJ2-7; clone_size: NA; v_call: TRBV24-1; cdr3_nt: TGTGCCACCAGTGATAATCCGCCGGGACCCTTGACGAAGTTGGTCTTC; cdr3_aa: CATSDNPPGPLTKLVF
d_call: NA; j_call: TRBJ1-1; clone_size: many; v_call: TRBV13; cdr3_nt: TGTGCCAGCAGCTTAGGTCCGGGAAAGGGCACTGAAGCTTTCTTT; cdr3_aa: CASSLGPGKGTEAFF